The T cell receptor beta chain under discussion was sequenced for a study of OX40 agonist ivuxolimab in advanced cancers. Points from the study as a whole: Determination of antigen specificity was not performed for the expanded peripheral T cells.

Trimming stripped 1 base from V and 5 bases from J, with 5 bases between. The CDR3 is 12 residues long. Per the germline V gene, CDR1 is SGHVS and CDR2 is FNYEAQ. Data came from immunoSEQ multiplex PCR; TCRdb stores just in-frame clones and leaves some out. Here the sample spans over 65,000 clones, 85% to 95% being singletons. As concerns this clone: Its antigen is not identified.

Collection of blood occurred at baseline, at cycle 4 day 1, and at cycle 7 day 1. This receptor was identified in an adult with an advanced solid tumor such as melanoma, head and neck, liver or kidney cancer. Here the sequenced sample was CD4+ or CD8+ T cells sorted from blood, taken in a trial of the OX40 agonist ivuxolimab. The chain has TRBV7-6 and TRBJ2-5; D not certain. The CDR3 is CASSLGEETQYF. The CDR3, as DNA: TGTGCCAGCAGCTTAGGCGAGGAGACCCAGTACTTC.